The present T cell receptor beta chain was sequenced within a study of blood T cell repertoires in COVID-19. Study-wide background: The United States, Italy and Spain supplied acute and convalescent COVID-19 samples.

CDR3 length: 17 residues. This table comes from immunoSEQ multiplex PCR, and its TCRdb copy is limited to in-frame clones, with some not included. The table lists roughly 81,000 clones, around nine tenths of them singletons. Sequencing was performed on peripheral blood. The chain carries TRBV21-1 and TRBJ2-7; the table's D call, TRBD1, was not checked against the DNA. TRBV21-1 counts as a pseudogene. The clonotype was recovered from a man aged 40-49 years with acute or convalescent COVID-19. The CDR3 loop reads CASSNTLWTGTTYEQYF. The CDR3 region has the DNA TGTGCCAGCAGCAACACTCTATGGACAGGTACAACCTACGAGCAGTACTTC.